Below are 17 T cell receptor beta chains sequenced from a single sample in a study of T cell responses to AZD1222 COVID-19 vaccine. The assay was immunoSEQ multiplex PCR, and TCRdb's table has in-frame clones only and misses some. The table has over 100,000 clones, 85% to 95% seen once; the top ten hold 6.6%. The sample here was peripheral blood, taken on day 0 of AZD1222 vaccination. These receptors all come from an adult in good health.

The rearrangement uses TRBV18 and TRBJ1-2; TRBD1 aligns across 7 bases. The CDR3 is 13 amino acids. Germline-derived CDR1 and CDR2 are KGHSH and LQKENI. V shed 6 bases, J shed 2 bases, and the junction held 3 bases outside the gene matches. The CDR3 DNA reads TGTGCCAGCTCGGGACAGACCAACTATGGCTACACCTTC. This sequence encodes CASSGQTNYGYTF.

This clone was observed once. This chain uses TRBV16 with TRBJ2-1; 8 bases are shared with TRBD1. Germline V CDR1 and CDR2: KGHSY, FQNENV. After removal of 4 bases from V and 7 bases from J, the junction contained 12 bases not matched to a gene. This CDR3 spans 16 amino acids. The CDR3, as DNA: TGTGCCAGCAGCCTCCGCGCACAGACAGGGGAGAATGAGCAGTTCTTC. Translating it yields CASSLRAQTGENEQFF.

The chain employs TRBV3-1 (or the pseudogene TRBV3-2) and TRBJ1-4; D not certain. CDR1 is LGHDT, CDR2 YNNKEL, per germline (reference sequence). The V and J ends lost 10 bases and 0 bases respectively, with 15 bases between them. This CDR3 is built from 15 residues. CDR3 in amino acids: CATQKVKSTNEKLFF. As DNA, the CDR3 is TGTGCCACCCAGAAGGTTAAGTCAACTAATGAAAAACTGTTTTTT.

The V call is TRBV10-2, the J call TRBJ1-1; D uncertain. Germline lookup yields CDR1 WSHSY and CDR2 SAAADI. Deletions cut 4 bases from V and 1 base from J, with 7 bases between. The CDR3 spans 13 residues. CDR3: CASSARQNTEAFF. The CDR3 coding sequence is TGCGCCAGCAGTGCGCGGCAGAACACTGAAGCTTTCTTT.

This clone was observed once. V and J are TRBV27 and TRBJ2-7; TRBD2 matches at 7 bases. V lost 6 bases to trimming and J lost 5 bases; unmatched junction nucleotides: 28. CDR3 size: 20 residues. The germline CDR1 and CDR2 sequences are MNHEY and SMNVEV (reference sequence). CDR3 nucleotides: TGTGCCAGCAGACCCCCACTTTTGGCTTTAGGCGGGAGAGAGGGAAACGAGCAGTACTTC. Translation: CASRPPLLALGGREGNEQYF.

This chain uses TRBV24-1 with TRBJ2-3; 12 bases are a match to TRBD2. This CDR3 spans 14 amino acids. V lost 9 bases and J lost 1; bases outside the gene matches: 1. From germline, CDR1 is KGHDR and CDR2 SFDVKD. The CDR3: CATSSGGGTDTQYF. For the CDR3, the DNA is TGTGCCACCTCTAGCGGGGGGGGCACAGATACGCAGTATTTT.

This clone turned up a few times. The chain recombines TRBV4-1 with TRBJ1-1, with 7 bases that match TRBD1. The germline gives CDR1 MGHRA, CDR2 YSYEKL. The CDR3 sequence is 14 residues long. The ends lost 1 base at V and 1 base at J; junction bases unmatched: 0. This CDR3 is CASSQGQGNTEAFF. The CDR3 nucleotides read TGCGCCAGCAGCCAAGGACAGGGGAACACTGAAGCTTTCTTT.

The rearrangement joins TRBV6-1 to TRBJ2-4, with D possibly matching TRBD2 (5 bases). The CDR3 contains 17 residues. Trimming removed 2 bases at V and 0 bases at J, with 14 bases between. Germline CDR1 is MNHNS and CDR2 is SASEGT. CDR3 sequence: CASSERPGNVAKNIQYF. The CDR3 DNA reads TGTGCCAGCAGTGAAAGACCGGGAAACGTAGCCAAAAACATTCAGTACTTC.

This chain connects TRBV15 to TRBJ1-2, with D unclear. Germline assignment: CDR1 LNHNV and CDR2 YYDKDF (reference sequence). V gave up 5 bases and J gave up 1 base, with 8 bases separating them. This CDR3 is 13 amino acids long. The CDR3 DNA reads as TGTGCCACCAGCGGCCACAGTAACTATGGCTACACCTTC. Protein product: CATSGHSNYGYTF.

The J gene is TRBJ1-5, the V gene TRBV28; unclear D gene. The CDR3 runs 16 residues. Germline V gene data show CDR1 as MDHEN and CDR2 as SYDVKM. Between the trimmed V and J ends, which lost 7 bases and 2 bases, there was a span of 18 bases. The chain's CDR3 is CASTRHSLEGNQPQHF. The CDR3, as DNA: TGTGCCAGCACCAGACACTCCCTCGAGGGCAATCAGCCCCAGCATTTT.

The chain is built from TRBV2 and TRBJ1-1; no definite D call. Trimming cost V 7 bases and J 0 bases, with 18 bases left between them. Germline CDR1 reads SNHLY; CDR2 reads FYNNEI. This CDR3 spans 16 amino acids. CDR3 region: CASKSKRTELNTEAFF. The CDR3 nucleotides read TGTGCCAGCAAAAGCAAGCGTACAGAGCTGAACACTGAAGCTTTCTTT.

This clone was recorded a few times. The CDR3 DNA follows: TGTGCCAGCTCACCGCAAGCAGATACCAAAAACATTCAGTACTTC. Its translation is CASSPQADTKNIQYF. The rearrangement joins TRBV18 to TRBJ2-4; D gene uncertain. There are 15 residues in the CDR3. Germline V gene data show CDR1 as KGHSH and CDR2 as LQKENI. V dropped 3 bases and J dropped 2 bases, with 11 bases sitting between them.

This rearrangement joins TRBV7-9 to TRBJ2-2, with D possibly TRBD2 on 6 matching bases. The germline V and J ends were trimmed by 7 bases and 4 bases, with 19 bases remaining between them. The CDR3 runs 16 residues. In germline, CDR1 is SEHNR, CDR2 FQNEAQ (reference sequence). This chain's CDR3 is CASIGTQAYGTGELFF. In DNA, the CDR3 is TGTGCCAGCATCGGGACTCAAGCCTATGGCACCGGGGAGCTGTTTTTT.

The chain uses TRBV7-7 and TRBJ2-1; D not certain. V was clipped by 5 bases and J by 0 bases, with 11 bases between them. The CDR3 runs 15 residues. CDR1 SSHAT and CDR2 FNYEAQ come from the germline V gene (reference sequence). Here the CDR3 reads CASSPMESSYNEQFF. The CDR3 DNA reads as TGTGCCAGCAGCCCCATGGAAAGCTCCTACAATGAGCAGTTCTTC.

The chain links TRBV2 to TRBJ2-2; TRBD2 aligns across 10 bases. From germline, CDR1 is SNHLY and CDR2 FYNNEI. This CDR3 contains 19 residues. Trimming took 0 bases from V and 6 from J; bases not matched to a gene: 13. The CDR3 nucleotides read TGTGCCAGCAGTGAAGCGGGGGCGGGGCTAGCGGGAGAATCCGGGGAGCTGTTTTTT. This encodes CASSEAGAGLAGESGELFF. Full variable domain (rest looked up from reference TRBV2 and TRBJ2-2): EPEVTQTPSHQVTQMGQEVILRCVPISNHLYFYWYRQILGQKVEFLVSFYNNEISEKSEIFDDQFSVERPDGSNFTLKIRSTKLEDSAMYFCASSEAGAGLAGESGELFFGEGSRLTVL.

This clone was counted once. V is TRBV19 and J is TRBJ2-4; a possible D gene is TRBD2 (6 bases). From germline, CDR1 is LNHDA and CDR2 SQIVND (reference sequence). This CDR3 comprises 12 residues. CDR3: CYRRESLNIQYF. The CDR3 DNA reads as TGTTATCGTCGGGAGAGTCTAAACATTCAGTACTTC.

V gene TRBV7-9 combines with J gene TRBJ1-1, with D possibly matching TRBD1 (5 bases). Germline CDR1 SEHNR, CDR2 FQNEAQ (reference sequence). V was shortened by 6 bases and J by 2 bases, with 13 bases between the two germline ends. This CDR3 is built from 14 residues. The CDR3 sequence: CASRALQGNTEAFF. Written as DNA, the CDR3 is TGTGCCAGCAGAGCACTCCAGGGAAACACTGAAGCTTTCTTT.